These 24 T cell receptor beta chains were sequenced from one sample in a study of T-cell memory formation after mild COVID-19. Each CDR3 protein is one row after TCRdb ran MiXCR on the 5' RACE reads. The repertoire holds approximately 300,000 distinct CDR3 sequences, more than 15% seen once, with about a fifth in the top ten. Sequencing was performed on PBMCs or a T cell subset sorted from them (not recorded which). These receptors were taken from a man between 18 and 35 years old who had mild COVID-19 (a few samples of this study predate the infection). Cell type and time point are not known.

The chain couples TRBV7-2 to TRBJ2-2; 9 bases are shared with TRBD2. The CDR3 consists of 17 residues. Looked up from germline, CDR1 is SGHTA and CDR2 is FQGNSA. Losses at the gene ends were 3 bases for V and 5 bases for J; bases not matched to a gene: 10. This CDR3 is CASSFGRGLAGTGELFF. CDR3 DNA sequence: TGTGCCAGCAGCTTCGGAAGGGGACTAGCAGGGACCGGGGAGCTGTTTTTT.

The V gene is TRBV6-2 or TRBV6-3, the J gene TRBJ2-1, with D unclear. There are 12 residues in the CDR3. CDR1 is MNHEY and CDR2 is SVGEGT in the germline V gene. V was cut by 7 bases and J by 6 bases, with 10 bases left in between. The CDR3 DNA sequence: TGTGCCAGCAACGCGCGCCCCAATGAGCAGTTCTTC. Translated: CASNARPNEQFF.

The V call is TRBV7-6, the J call TRBJ2-1, with TRBD2 identical over 10 bases. This CDR3 contains 13 residues. With 5 bases clipped from V and 12 bases from J, the junction kept 7 bases outside the gene matches. Germline values: CDR1 SGHVS, CDR2 FNYEAQ. The CDR3 DNA is TGTGCCAGCAGCGGGAGACTAGCGGGTATGCAGTTCTTC. This translates into CASSGRLAGMQFF.

This clonotype showed up just a few times. The rearrangement joins TRBV28 to TRBJ1-2, with D tentatively TRBD1 (5 bases). This CDR3 comprises 14 residues. Per germline, CDR1 MDHEN and CDR2 SYDVKM. V dropped 5 bases and J dropped 5 bases, with 15 bases sitting between them. The CDR3 region is CASSNWGEWYGYTF. The DNA for the CDR3 is TGTGCCAGCAGTAACTGGGGGGAGTGGTATGGCTACACCTTC.

The rearrangement joins TRBV3-1 to TRBJ2-2, with D possibly matching TRBD2 (5 bases). CDR1 and CDR2 (germline): LGHDT, YNNKEL (reference sequence). The CDR3 is 15 residues long. Trimming took off 6 bases at V and 0 bases at J, with 11 bases between the two ends. The CDR3 spells CASRAPLANTGELFF. CDR3 nucleotide sequence: TGTGCCAGCAGAGCGCCACTAGCGAACACCGGGGAGCTGTTTTTT. The entire variable domain, with the rest obtained from reference TRBV3-1 and TRBJ2-2, is as follows: DTAVSQTPKYLVTQMGNDKSIKCEQNLGHDTMYWYKQDSKKFLKIMFSYNNKELIINETVPNRFSPKSPDKAHLNLHINSLELGDSAVYFCASRAPLANTGELFFGEGSRLTVL.

This clonotype was recorded a few times. This chain uses TRBV29-1 with TRBJ2-5; D ambiguous. The CDR3 loop spans 12 amino acids. Germline CDR1 reads SQVTM; CDR2 reads ANQGSEA. V gave up 3 bases and J gave up 7 bases, with 12 bases separating them. Here the CDR3 DNA reads TGCAGCGTTGATCTTTCCCCGGGGACCCAGTACTTC. Encoded protein: CSVDLSPGTQYF.

DNA of the CDR3: TGCAGTGCTAGAGATTCCCGGGGGGCCAGCGAGCAGTACTTC. Translated: CSARDSRGASEQYF. The chain employs TRBV20-1 and TRBJ2-7, with a tentative D call TRBD2 (7 bases). The V end was cut by 0 bases, the J end by 6 bases, with 15 bases between. The CDR3 extends over 14 amino acids. Germline loops: CDR1 DFQATT, CDR2 SNEGSKA (reference sequence).

This clonotype was picked up a small number of times. The gene calls are TRBV2 and TRBJ2-7; 7 bases match TRBD1. Germline V CDR1 and CDR2: SNHLY, FYNNEI. The CDR3 extends over 14 amino acids. The V gene end was trimmed by 6 bases and the J gene end by 0 bases; junction bases not matched to a gene: 5. The chain's CDR3 is CASRDQGVSYEQYF. The DNA of the CDR3 is TGTGCCAGCAGGGATCAGGGGGTCTCCTACGAGCAGTACTTC.

Only a few counts were recorded for this clonotype. The rearrangement links TRBV3-1 to TRBJ2-7; D may be TRBD1 or TRBD2 (5 bases each). CDR3 length: 15 residues. CDR1 is LGHDT, CDR2 YNNKEL, per germline (reference sequence). The V and J ends lost 1 base and 2 bases respectively, with 12 bases between them. The CDR3 spells CASSQAPGQTYEQYF. The CDR3, as DNA: TGTGCCAGCAGCCAAGCACCGGGGCAGACCTACGAGCAGTACTTC.

The chain couples TRBV4-3 to TRBJ2-3; D is perhaps TRBD2 (6 bases). Trimming cost V 4 bases and J 2 bases, with 13 bases left between them. The CDR3 sequence is 15 residues long. The germline CDR1 and CDR2 sequences are LGHNA and YSLEER. CDR3 loop: CASSPRDGHTDTQYF. The DNA of the CDR3 is TGCGCCAGCAGCCCGCGGGACGGACACACAGATACGCAGTATTTT.

This clonotype turned up a few times. This chain joins TRBV20-1 and TRBJ1-5; TRBD1 matches at 9 bases. V was pared by 5 bases and J by 5 bases, with 4 bases of the junction left unmatched. Per germline, CDR1 DFQATT and CDR2 SNEGSKA (reference sequence). The CDR3 extends over 13 amino acids. CDR3 residues: CSAVRQGDQPQHF. The CDR3 DNA reads as TGCAGTGCTGTTCGACAGGGGGATCAGCCCCAGCATTTT.

V gene TRBV4-3 combines with J gene TRBJ2-7; D may be TRBD2 (5 bases). Germline CDR1 and CDR2: LGHNA and YSLEER. The CDR3 has 17 residues. Between the trimmed V and J ends, which lost 2 bases and 5 bases, there was a span of 22 bases. In DNA, the CDR3 is TGCGCCAGCAGCCAAAGGCTGTTAGAAGGGAGAAGGAACGAGCAGTACTTC. Translation gives CASSQRLLEGRRNEQYF.

The chain is built from TRBV20-1 and TRBJ2-1, with TRBD1 matching 7 bases. CDR1 and CDR2 from the germline V gene are DFQATT and SNEGSKA (reference sequence). This CDR3 contains 15 residues. V lost 5 bases and J lost 2; bases outside the gene matches: 9. This chain's CDR3 is CSACLGQGAYNEQFF. Written as DNA, the CDR3 is TGCAGTGCTTGTCTCGGGCAGGGGGCCTACAATGAGCAGTTCTTC.

This clonotype occurred a few times. This sequence joins TRBV4-1 and TRBJ2-5, with D possibly being TRBD2 (6 bases). The germline gives CDR1 MGHRA, CDR2 YSYEKL. CDR3 length equals 18 residues. Trimming took 2 bases from V and 2 from J, leaving 21 bases between them. The CDR3 loop is CASSQRPTGRGEQETQYF. DNA for the CDR3: TGCGCCAGCAGCCAACGTCCAACGGGGCGGGGCGAACAAGAGACCCAGTACTTC.

This clonotype was seen repeatedly, ten times or more. CDR3 DNA sequence: TGTGCCAGCAGCTCCTGGGACCTGAAGGCAGATACGCAGTATTTT. Translated, it gives CASSSWDLKADTQYF. V gene TRBV11-1 combines with J gene TRBJ2-3; either TRBD1 or TRBD2 may supply D (5 bases each). Germline V gene data show CDR1 as SGHAT and CDR2 as FQDESV (reference sequence). The CDR3 is 15 amino acids. The germline V and J ends were trimmed by 4 bases and 4 bases, with 15 bases remaining between them.

Points on this clonotype: One end of the junction is discordant with germline, which a read error may explain. The chain employs TRBV4-3 and TRBJ2-2, with 9 bases identical to TRBD1. The CDR3 is made up of 14 amino acids. Germline CDR1 LGHNA, CDR2 YSLEER. The CDR3 sequence is CASRSRTGAGELFF. CDR3 DNA: TGCGCCAGCCGTTCCAGGACAGGGGCCGGAGAGCTGTTTTTT.

The CDR3 is CASSQDVWQSIAQYF. The DNA for the CDR3 is TGTGCCAGCAGCCAAGATGTTTGGCAGTCTATCGCCCAGTACTTC. This rearrangement joins TRBV3-1 to TRBJ2-5, with unresolved D. Germline-derived CDR1 and CDR2 are LGHDT and YNNKEL (reference sequence). Trimming left V 0 bases short and J 9 bases short, with 17 bases between. CDR3 length equals 15 residues.

This chain uses TRBV6-5 with TRBJ2-7; the D is unclear. The CDR3 spans 13 residues. The V end lost 4 bases, the J end lost 0 bases, and 7 bases lay between the germline ends. Per the germline V gene, CDR1 is MNHEY and CDR2 is SVGAGI. The CDR3 is CASSFGISYEQYF. The CDR3 coding sequence is TGTGCCAGCAGTTTTGGTATCTCCTACGAGCAGTACTTC.

This sequence joins TRBV10-3 and TRBJ1-3; TRBD1 is a possible D gene (5 bases). CDR1 is ENHRY, CDR2 SYGVKD, per germline. This CDR3 is built from 15 residues. Deletions cut 3 bases from V and 2 bases from J, with 11 bases between. The CDR3 nucleotides are TGTGCCATCAGTGATGCGGGACTTCCTGGAAACACCATATATTTT. The encoded protein is CAISDAGLPGNTIYF.

The V call is TRBV10-3, the J call TRBJ1-1, with 10 bases that match TRBD1. CDR3 length equals 14 residues. Germline values: CDR1 ENHRY, CDR2 SYGVKD. The ends lost 5 bases at V and 2 bases at J; junction bases unmatched: 2. The CDR3 region is CAISWDRGNTEAFF. The CDR3 region has the DNA TGTGCCATCAGTTGGGACAGGGGTAACACTGAAGCTTTCTTT.

This rearrangement joins TRBV25-1 to TRBJ1-4; 9 nucleotides line up with TRBD1. The germline V gene has CDR1 MGHDK and CDR2 SYGVNS. The V and J ends lost 5 bases and 8 bases, in that order; junction bases with no gene match: 15. The CDR3 has 17 residues. The CDR3 DNA is TGTGCCAGCAGTTCACCGGGGACAGGGAAGGTGACGGAAAAACTGTTTTTT. Amino acid sequence: CASSSPGTGKVTEKLFF.

This clonotype occurred many times. The rearrangement links TRBV27 to TRBJ2-7, with D perhaps assigned TRBD1 or TRBD2 (5 bases each). This CDR3 has 15 amino acids. V was cut by 5 bases and J by 2 bases, with 16 bases left in between. The germline V gene encodes CDR1 MNHEY and CDR2 SMNVEV (reference sequence). CDR3: CASSALGRVAYEQYV. Here the CDR3 DNA reads TGTGCCAGCAGTGCCCTGGGACGGGTAGCCTACGAGCAGTACGTC.

Comment on this clonotype: A junction boundary mismatches the germline segment, possibly from a read error. The genes are TRBV7-3 and TRBJ2-3, with 7 bases identical to TRBD2. The V gene's germline CDR1 is SGHTA and CDR2 FQGTGA. The CDR3 runs to 15 residues. The CDR3 reads CDSRRSGALTDTQYF. CDR3 in DNA: TGTGACAGCAGACGGAGCGGGGCCCTCACAGATACGCAGTATTTT.

This clonotype was seen a few times. The chain is built from TRBV25-1 and TRBJ2-3; 7 nucleotides align to TRBD2. The CDR3 consists of 15 residues. J gave up 6 bases and V 3 bases, and 9 bases lay outside the gene matches. Germline CDR1 is MGHDK and CDR2 is SYGVNS. CDR3 sequence: CASSDSAGDGDTQYF. The CDR3 coding sequence is TGTGCCAGCAGTGACTCGGCGGGGGATGGGGATACGCAGTATTTT. Complete variable domain (other parts from reference TRBV25-1 and TRBJ2-3): EADIYQTPRYLVIGTGKKITLECSQTMGHDKMYWYQQDPGMELHLIHYSYGVNSTEKGDLSSESTVSRIRTEHFPLTLESARPSHTSQYLCASSDSAGDGDTQYFGPGTRLTVL.